The clone carrying this TCR beta chain appeared many times. Its antigen is unidentified. This sample stems from a study of T cell repertoires in cytomegalovirus infection. About the research overall: Public TCR beta signatures indicated both CMV infection and matching HLA type. Findings and caveats of the study: Cumulative public TCR beta family frequency identified CMV carriers with the relevant HLA. Ex vivo, HLA-C-restricted CMV-specific TCR beta clonotypes prevailed over the rest of the response.

CDR3 size: 16 residues. V shed 5 bases and J 6 bases; nucleotides not matched to a gene: 14. One entry per CDR3 protein results from TCRdb running MiXCR on the reads. The sample lists approximately 500,000 distinct CDR3 sequences; more than 15% were seen once. The clonotype was recovered from a human donor in good health (CMV status not recorded). Some clones in this sample may be carry-over from other donors' samples. The sample comprised CD8+ T cells from PBMCs. The V and J genes are TRBV12-3 or TRBV12-4 and TRBJ2-7, with 9 bases matching TRBD2. The CDR3 loop reads CASSPEAGGLWTEQYF. The CDR3 DNA reads as TGTGCCAGCAGTCCCGAAGCGGGGGGCCTTTGGACCGAGCAGTACTTC.